This T cell receptor beta chain was captured in a study of T cell changes during pregnancy in multiple sclerosis. TCRdb's table, derived via immunoSEQ multiplex PCR, lists solely in-frame clones and lacks some. The profile shows almost 95,000 clones, approximately 92% of them singletons. The V and J ends lost 4 bases and 0 bases respectively, with 13 bases between them. The CDR3 sequence is 15 residues long. Per germline, CDR1 SGHRS and CDR2 YFSETQ. Source: peripheral blood, taken in the first trimester of pregnancy. The source of this sequence is a female donor with multiple sclerosis, enrolled in a pregnancy study. This sequence joins TRBV5-1 and TRBJ1-1; perhaps TRBD1 as D (5 bases). The chain's CDR3 is CASSTGGSLNTEAFF. CDR3 bases: TGCGCCAGCAGCACCGGGGGGAGCCTGAACACTGAAGCTTTCTTT.